This T cell receptor beta chain stems from a study of Siglec-9 on CD8 T cells in melanoma. General study points: Siglec-9 reportedly marks and regulates an effector memory CD8+ T-cell subset apparently accumulating in melanoma tumors.

The table came from immunoSEQ multiplex PCR; TCRdb's copy has only in-frame clones and leaves some out. The sample contains almost 30,000 clones, less than 85% of which appear only once. This clone was detected a few times. What it recognizes is unknown. V shed 5 bases and J shed 5 bases, with 15 bases lying between them. CDR1 MNHEY and CDR2 SMNVEV come from the germline V gene (reference sequence). There are 14 residues in the CDR3. Sequenced sample: Siglec-9- CD8+ T cells sorted from blood. The sequence was obtained from a human donor in good health. The genes are TRBV27 and TRBJ1-1; D gene uncertain. Here the CDR3 DNA reads TGTGCCAGCAGTCTCCTGCGGGGTGGGACTGAAGCTTTCTTT. This codes for CASSLLRGGTEAFF.